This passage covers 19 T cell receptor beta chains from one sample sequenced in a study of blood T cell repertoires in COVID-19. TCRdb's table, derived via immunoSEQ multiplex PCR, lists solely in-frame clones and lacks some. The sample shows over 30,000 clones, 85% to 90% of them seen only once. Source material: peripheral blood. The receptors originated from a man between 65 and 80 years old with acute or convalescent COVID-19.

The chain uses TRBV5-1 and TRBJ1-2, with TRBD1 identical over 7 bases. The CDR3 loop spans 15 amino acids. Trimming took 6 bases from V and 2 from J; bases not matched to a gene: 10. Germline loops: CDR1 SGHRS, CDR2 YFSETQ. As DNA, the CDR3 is TGCGCCAGCACACCATCCGGGACAGCGAACTATGGCTACACCTTC. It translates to CASTPSGTANYGYTF.

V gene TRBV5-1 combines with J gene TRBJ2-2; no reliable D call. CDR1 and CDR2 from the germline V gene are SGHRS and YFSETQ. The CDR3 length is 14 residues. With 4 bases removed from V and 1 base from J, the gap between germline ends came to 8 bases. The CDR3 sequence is CASSTAGNTGELFF. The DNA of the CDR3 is TGCGCCAGCAGCACAGCAGGGAACACCGGGGAGCTGTTTTTT.

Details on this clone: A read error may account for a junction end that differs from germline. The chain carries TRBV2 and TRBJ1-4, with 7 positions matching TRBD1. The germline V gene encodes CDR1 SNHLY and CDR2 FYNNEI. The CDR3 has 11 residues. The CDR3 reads CASSERGLRSF. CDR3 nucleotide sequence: TGTGCCAGCAGTGAGAGGGGGCTAAGAAGTTTT.

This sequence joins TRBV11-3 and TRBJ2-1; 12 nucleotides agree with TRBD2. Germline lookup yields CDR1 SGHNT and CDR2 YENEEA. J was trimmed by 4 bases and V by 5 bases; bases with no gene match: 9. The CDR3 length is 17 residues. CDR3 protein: CASSPGTSGHRYNEQFF. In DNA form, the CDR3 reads TGTGCCAGCAGCCCGGGGACTAGCGGGCACCGGTACAATGAGCAGTTCTTC.

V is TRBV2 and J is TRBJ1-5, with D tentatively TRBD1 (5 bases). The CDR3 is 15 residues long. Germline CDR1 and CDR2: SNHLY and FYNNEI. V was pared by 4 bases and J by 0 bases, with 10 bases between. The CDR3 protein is CASSVGHYSNQPQHF. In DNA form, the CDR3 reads TGTGCCAGCAGTGTAGGACACTATAGCAATCAGCCCCAGCATTTT.

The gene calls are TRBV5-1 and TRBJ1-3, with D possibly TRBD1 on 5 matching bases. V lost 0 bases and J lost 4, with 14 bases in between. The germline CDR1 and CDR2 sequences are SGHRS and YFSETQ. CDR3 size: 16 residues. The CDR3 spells CASSLGGGISGNTIYF. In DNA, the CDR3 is TGCGCCAGCAGCTTGGGCGGGGGAATTTCAGGAAACACCATATATTTT.

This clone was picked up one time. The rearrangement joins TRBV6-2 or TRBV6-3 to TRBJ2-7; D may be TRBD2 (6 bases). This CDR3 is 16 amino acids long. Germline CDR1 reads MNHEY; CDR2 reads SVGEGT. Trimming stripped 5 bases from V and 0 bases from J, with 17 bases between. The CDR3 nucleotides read TGTGCCAGCAGTCACCCGGGACTTCCGAGCTCCTACGAGCAGTACTTC. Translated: CASSHPGLPSSYEQYF.

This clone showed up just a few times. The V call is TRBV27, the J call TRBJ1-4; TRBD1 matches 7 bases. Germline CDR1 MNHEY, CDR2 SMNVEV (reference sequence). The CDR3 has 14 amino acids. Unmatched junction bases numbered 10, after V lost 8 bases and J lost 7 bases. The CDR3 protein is CASGPRGLSEKLFF. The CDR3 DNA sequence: TGTGCCAGCGGACCGAGGGGGCTTAGTGAAAAACTGTTTTTT.

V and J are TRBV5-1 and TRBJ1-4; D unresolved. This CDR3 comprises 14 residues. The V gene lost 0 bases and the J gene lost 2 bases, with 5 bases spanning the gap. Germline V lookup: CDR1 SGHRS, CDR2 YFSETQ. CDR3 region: CASSLGGTNEKLFF. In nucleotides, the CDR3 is TGCGCCAGCAGCTTGGGAGGGACTAATGAAAAACTGTTTTTT.

The CDR3 is CASSPHGQFLQFF. CDR3 DNA sequence: TGTGCCAGCAGCCCCCACGGACAGTTCCTACAGTTCTTC. The rearrangement uses TRBV7-3 and TRBJ2-1, with D possibly being TRBD1 (6 bases). V dropped 5 bases and J dropped 13 bases, with 18 bases sitting between them. The CDR3 loop spans 13 amino acids. Per the germline V gene, CDR1 is SGHTA and CDR2 is FQGTGA.

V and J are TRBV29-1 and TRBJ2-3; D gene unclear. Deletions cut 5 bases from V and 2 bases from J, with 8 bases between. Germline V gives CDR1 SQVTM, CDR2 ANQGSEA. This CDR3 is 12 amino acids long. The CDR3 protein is CSVRDTTDTQYF. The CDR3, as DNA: TGCAGCGTTCGAGACACCACAGATACGCAGTATTTT.

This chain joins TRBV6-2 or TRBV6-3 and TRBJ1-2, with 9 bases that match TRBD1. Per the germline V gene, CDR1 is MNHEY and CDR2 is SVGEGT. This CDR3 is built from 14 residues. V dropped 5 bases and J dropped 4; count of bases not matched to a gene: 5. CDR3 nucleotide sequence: TGTGCCAGCAGTCAACAGGGGGCTCTCTATGGCTACACCTTC. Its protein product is CASSQQGALYGYTF.

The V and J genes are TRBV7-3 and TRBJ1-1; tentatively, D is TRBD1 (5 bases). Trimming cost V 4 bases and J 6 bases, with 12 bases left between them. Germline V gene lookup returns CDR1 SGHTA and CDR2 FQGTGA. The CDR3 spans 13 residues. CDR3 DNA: TGTGCCAGCAGCTCCGGGGGGATCGCTGAAGCTTTCTTT. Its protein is CASSSGGIAEAFF.

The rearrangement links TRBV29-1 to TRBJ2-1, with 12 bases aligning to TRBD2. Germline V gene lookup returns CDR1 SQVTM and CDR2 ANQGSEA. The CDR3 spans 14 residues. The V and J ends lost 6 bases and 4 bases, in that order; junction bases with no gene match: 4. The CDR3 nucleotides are TGCAGCGTCGCGGGGACTAGCGGGTACAATGAGCAGTTCTTC. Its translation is CSVAGTSGYNEQFF.

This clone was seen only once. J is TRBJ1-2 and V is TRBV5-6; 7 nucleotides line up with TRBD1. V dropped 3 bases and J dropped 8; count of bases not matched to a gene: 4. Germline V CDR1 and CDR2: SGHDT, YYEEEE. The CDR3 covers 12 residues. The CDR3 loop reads CASSYRGRGYTF. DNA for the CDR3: TGTGCCAGCAGCTACAGGGGAAGGGGCTACACCTTC.

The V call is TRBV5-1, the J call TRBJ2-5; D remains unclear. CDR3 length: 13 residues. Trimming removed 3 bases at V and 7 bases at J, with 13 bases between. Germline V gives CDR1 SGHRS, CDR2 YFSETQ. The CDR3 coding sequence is TGCGCCAGCAGCTATGCCGATGAAGCGACCCAGTACTTC. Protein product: CASSYADEATQYF.

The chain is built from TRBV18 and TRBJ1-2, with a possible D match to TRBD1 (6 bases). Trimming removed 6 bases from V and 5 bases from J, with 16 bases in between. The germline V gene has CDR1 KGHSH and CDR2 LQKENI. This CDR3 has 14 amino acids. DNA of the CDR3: TGTGCCAGCTCGCAGAGACAGGCGGAGTATGGCTACACCTTC. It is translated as CASSQRQAEYGYTF.

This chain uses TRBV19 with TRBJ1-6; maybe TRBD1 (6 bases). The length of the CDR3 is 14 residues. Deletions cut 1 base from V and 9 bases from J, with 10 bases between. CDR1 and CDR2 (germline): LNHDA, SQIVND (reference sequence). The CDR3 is CASSIGGRGSPLHF. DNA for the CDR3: TGTGCCAGTAGTATAGGAGGCAGGGGTTCACCCCTCCACTTT.

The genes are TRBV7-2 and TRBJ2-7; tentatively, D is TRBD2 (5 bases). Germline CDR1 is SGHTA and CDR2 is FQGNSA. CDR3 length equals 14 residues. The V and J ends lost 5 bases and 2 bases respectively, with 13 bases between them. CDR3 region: CASSPLASTYEQYF. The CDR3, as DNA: TGTGCCAGCAGCCCTTTAGCGAGTACCTACGAGCAGTACTTC.